This T cell receptor beta chain was found in a study of shared clonotypes between healthy human individuals. Study-wide context: Each donor's CD8 memory used one plate, CD8 naive two, each CD4 subset three.

Notes on the study in general: Sharing of clonotypes among donors was expected to vary with sequencing depth.

Per the germline V gene, CDR1 is SNHLY and CDR2 is FYNNEI. V lost 1 base and J lost 4, with 1 base in between. This CDR3 region has 11 residues. Cells designated naive CD8 were CD45RO-negative and were positively selected for CCR7, with terminally differentiated effector memory CD45RA+ cells excluded. Only in-frame clones appear in the TCRdb table, and some are missing; sequencing was by immunoSEQ multiplex PCR. The repertoire includes about 2 million clones, approximately 95% of them detected once, and about 1.1% sits in the top ten. In the case of this clone: Antigen unknown. Other DNA sequences in this sample translate to the same CDR3.

This rearrangement joins TRBV2 to TRBJ1-1; D remains ambiguous. This sequence originates from a man aged 18 to 30 in good health. The sample was naive CD8+ T cells sorted from blood. This CDR3 is CASSEGTEAFF. CDR3 bases: TGTGCCAGCAGTGAAGGCACTGAAGCTTTCTTT.